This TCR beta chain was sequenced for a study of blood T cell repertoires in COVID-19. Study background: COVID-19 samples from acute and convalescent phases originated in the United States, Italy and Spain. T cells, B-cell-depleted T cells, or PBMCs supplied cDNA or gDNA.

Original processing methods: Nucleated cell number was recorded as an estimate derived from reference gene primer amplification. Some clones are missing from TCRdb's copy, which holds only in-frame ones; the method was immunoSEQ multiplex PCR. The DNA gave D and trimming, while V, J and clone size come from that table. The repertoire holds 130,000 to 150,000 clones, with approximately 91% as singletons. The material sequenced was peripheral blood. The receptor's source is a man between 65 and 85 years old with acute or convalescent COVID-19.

The CDR3 sequence: CASSELGERLEQYF. The CDR3 coding sequence is TGTGCCAGCAGTGAACTCGGAGAGCGGCTAGAGCAGTACTTC. The chain is built from TRBV6-1 and TRBJ2-7; perhaps TRBD2 as D (5 bases). V was cut by 2 bases and J by 7 bases, with 15 bases left in between. The CDR3 loop spans 14 amino acids. Germline CDR1 and CDR2: MNHNS and SASEGT.